The entry below describes one T cell receptor (beta chain). There is no known antigen for this receptor. Base qualities were left out, and no much larger clone turns up one base away. The entire amount of isolated RNA was reverse transcribed using the High Capacity cDNA Reverse Transcription Kit, so the sequenced TCRB transcripts were expressed ones. Naive, central memory and regulatory T cell samples underwent deep immunoSEQ sequencing, averaging about 3.57 million total reads per sample. Sorted cells were lysed in RLT buffer and RNA was extracted with DNase-treated RNeasy Micro or Mini kits, depending on cell number. To prevent cross-contamination, each cell subset was processed individually, whereas patient and healthy donor samples were processed jointly. The immunoSEQ multiplex PCR was used to amplify TCRB sequences from cDNA, generating 87-bp fragments that spanned the CDR3 region. Sequencing of the amplicons was done on the Illumina HiSeq platform. As for the authors' bioinformatics: Synthetic template baselines were used to correct PCR bias computationally, reads within Hamming distance 2 were collapsed together, and singletons that could not be merged were discarded. Reads were aligned against IMGT to assign V, D and J genes, CDR3 length and insertions or deletions at six rearrangement sites. Within each subset, clonotype counts were normalized to sorted cell number, and only after that were true diversity and Gini coefficients computed with the tcR R package. Repertoire sharing was quantified using the overlap coefficient calculated on TCRB nucleotide sequences. The immuneACCESS repertoire file appears here via TCRdb, limited to in-frame rearrangements. These files lack a portion of the clones; in checked studies, under half of the deficit traces to unresolved V genes, and the cause of the others is not known. The DNA was the basis for D and trimming; V, J and clone size are from that table. The sample contains 300,000 to 350,000 clones, less than 15% of them found a single time. Of the sample, more than 6.5% is held by the ten largest clones.

This specimen comes from a study of beta chain features in type 1 diabetes listed by TCRdb under 2018. As for the study more broadly: Patients and healthy donors did not differ in mean age, gender distribution, total cell number or subset yield. A total of 107,917,701 sorted cells were examined across all samples, and RNA yield correlated strongly with the number of cells per subset. Regulatory and stem cell-like memory subsets were obtained from only 8 patients and roughly 8 healthy donors, while naive and central memory subsets were obtained from all 30 or so donors. The study compared TCRB repertoires of sorted circulating CD4+ T cell subsets between recently diagnosed type 1 diabetes patients and matched healthy donors.

The CDR3 runs 12 amino acids, cysteine and phenylalanine included. The kept DNA is CDR3 alone, 36 bases in frame from the first base. V was cut back by 5 bases and J by 7 bases, leaving a gap of 11 bases between them. CDR1 SGHAT and CDR2 FQNNGV were looked up in the germline V gene. Each donor gave one peripheral blood draw, about 100 mL on average, collected into heparinised tubes. A BD FACSAria II and a panel including CD45RO, CCR7, CD25, CD127, CD95 and CD27 were used to sort naive, central memory, regulatory and stem cell-like memory CD4+ T cells. Purity was above 95% for every sorted population. PBMCs were isolated right away by Lymphoprep density gradient centrifugation and were stained directly, without culture. Samples were stained and sorted in pairs, with one healthy donor and one patient per experiment, so that batch effects were minimized. Study-level results and caveats: Naive, central memory and regulatory TCRB repertoires appeared to be more alike among patients than among healthy donors. Because cDNA was sequenced instead of genomic DNA, highly expressing activated cells could be over-represented, though the groups showed no difference in activation or CD3 levels. At VDJ recombination sites, patients with type 1 diabetes made fewer insertions and deleted more nucleotides, a pattern implying thymic rearrangement abnormalities. Shorter templates might have been favored by PCR, but patient and control samples were amplified and corrected together, so both groups would have been affected equally by any skew. Because the HLA sub-analyses included only small numbers of individuals, any influence of HLA type on TCRB rearrangement was left unresolved. Type 1 diabetes patients showed a moderate but significant shortening of TCRB CDR3 length in all four CD4+ subsets.

The sequencing sample was made of central memory CD4+ T cells from blood. Rearrangement joined TRBV11-2 to TRBJ1-2; no confident D gene assignment can be made. This TCR derives from a young man in good health. The CDR3 region has the sequence CASSPAGRGYTF. The sequenced DNA: TGTGCCAGCAGCCCGGCAGGACGTGGCTACACCTTC.